This T cell receptor (beta chain) was captured by sequencing in a study of T-cell reconstitution after alpha-beta-depleted transplantation in children. Notes on the study in general: High day-60 TCRbeta diversity in some patients came from surviving recipient T cells and thymic progenitors. Several hundred expanded graft clones reportedly gave rise to the alpha-beta T cells present about two months after transplant. T-cell counts and diversity at one year following transplant were attributed mainly to newly produced T cells.

Library preparation (for TCRbeta) was performed with unique molecular identifiers. From the PCR reads, TCRdb called clonotypes with MiXCR, one entry per CDR3 protein. The data show about 980,000 distinct CDR3 sequences, about 29% seen once. V was shortened by 2 bases and J by 8 bases, with 6 bases between the two germline ends. The CDR3 runs to 11 residues. On this clonotype itself: No antigen is known for it.

Sequenced here: PBMCs, mostly from graft donor cells, sampled 360 days after TCRalphabeta/CD19-depleted stem cell transplant. The chain combines TRBV12-3 or TRBV12-4 with TRBJ1-1; D unclear. The source is a boy younger than two who had a stem cell transplant for SCID, so the T cells may come from the graft donor. CDR3 DNA sequence: TGTGCCAGCAGTTTATCAAAAGAAGCTTTCTTT. Its translation is CASSLSKEAFF.